Listed here are 20 T cell receptor beta chains from one sample, sequenced in a study of shared clonotypes between healthy human individuals. The assay was immunoSEQ multiplex PCR, and TCRdb's table has in-frame clones only and misses some. The sample contains around 2.3 million clones, 95% of which appear only once. Sequenced material: naive CD4+ T cells sorted from blood. As for subset: CD45RA+ positively selected. These receptors were collected from a young man in good health.

This chain links TRBV10-3 with TRBJ1-1; D ambiguous. The CDR3 consists of 13 residues. Between the trimmed V and J ends, which lost 5 bases and 5 bases, there was a span of 12 bases. Per the germline V gene, CDR1 is ENHRY and CDR2 is SYGVKD. Here the CDR3 reads CAISPDGVTEAFF. In DNA, the CDR3 is TGTGCCATCAGTCCAGACGGGGTTACTGAAGCTTTCTTT.

This clone was found once. CDR3 protein: CASSLVATSFDQPQHF. In DNA, the CDR3 is TGTGCCAGCAGCTTAGTAGCGACATCTTTTGATCAGCCCCAGCATTTT. The chain employs TRBV7-2 and TRBJ1-5; no definite D call. CDR1 and CDR2 (germline): SGHTA, FQGNSA. The CDR3 extends over 16 amino acids. V lost 1 base to trimming and J lost 5 bases, with 15 bases between them.

This chain uses TRBV7-2 with TRBJ2-7; D unresolved. The germline CDR1 and CDR2 sequences are SGHTA and FQGNSA. The CDR3 runs to 13 residues. Trimming removed 0 bases from V and 6 bases from J, with 9 bases in between. CDR3 bases: TGTGCCAGCAGCTTAGCGGTTCGGGTCGAGCAGTACTTC. Its translation: CASSLAVRVEQYF.

The J gene is TRBJ1-4, the V gene TRBV27, with D maybe TRBD1 (6 bases). This CDR3 comprises 14 residues. Germline V CDR1 and CDR2: MNHEY, SMNVEV (reference sequence). The ends were cut back, 5 bases at V and 7 bases at J, with 14 bases in the middle. CDR3 coding DNA: TGTGCCAGCAGTCGAGGGGGGGCTGTTGAAAAACTGTTTTTT. Protein sequence: CASSRGGAVEKLFF.

This clone is a singleton in its sample. V usage is TRBV30 and J usage is TRBJ1-2; no firm D call. V was trimmed by 2 bases and J by 0 bases, leaving 7 bases between them. The length of the CDR3 is 13 residues. CDR1 and CDR2 (germline): GTSNPN, SVGIG (reference sequence). CDR3: CAWSPQANYGYTF. As DNA, the CDR3 is TGTGCCTGGAGTCCGCAAGCTAACTATGGCTACACCTTC.

The chain uses TRBV18 and TRBJ2-1; 8 nucleotides align to TRBD1. With V trimmed by 4 bases and J by 5 bases, 13 bases remained unmatched. The CDR3 has 17 residues. From germline, CDR1 is KGHSH and CDR2 LQKENI. The CDR3 loop reads CASSRYTGQGVDNEQFF. The CDR3, as DNA: TGTGCCAGCTCACGTTATACAGGACAGGGAGTCGACAATGAGCAGTTCTTC.

The V gene is TRBV2, the J gene TRBJ1-1, with 7 bases identical to TRBD1. V trimming: 5 bases; J trimming: 5 bases; junction bases outside the gene matches: 8. Germline CDR1 is SNHLY and CDR2 is FYNNEI. This CDR3 is built from 14 residues. CDR3 nucleotide sequence: TGTGCCAGCAGTTCCAACAGGGGTGGGACTGAAGCTTTCTTT. Translated: CASSSNRGGTEAFF.

With regard to this clone: This same CDR3 is encoded by further DNA sequences in the sample. The CDR3 loop is CASSRLAGGPDTQYF. DNA for the CDR3: TGTGCCAGCAGTCGACTAGCGGGAGGCCCAGATACGCAGTATTTT. The chain combines TRBV6-5 with TRBJ2-3; the match to TRBD2 covers 13 bases. Germline values: CDR1 MNHEY, CDR2 SVGAGI. The V and J ends lost 5 bases and 4 bases, in that order; junction bases with no gene match: 3. The length of the CDR3 is 15 residues.

This sequence joins TRBV4-3 and TRBJ2-7; D might be TRBD1 or TRBD2, each matching 6 bases. Trimming stripped 0 bases from V and 1 base from J, with 19 bases between. There are 18 residues in the CDR3. Germline V lookup: CDR1 LGHNA, CDR2 YSLEER. CDR3 in amino acids: CASSQERGAEGWSYEQYF. CDR3 DNA: TGCGCCAGCAGCCAAGAGAGGGGGGCGGAGGGGTGGTCCTACGAGCAGTACTTC.

J is TRBJ2-5 and V is TRBV23-1, with unresolved D. TRBV23-1 is marked as an open reading frame, function uncertain. Trimming took 6 bases from V and 5 from J, leaving 16 bases between them. CDR3 size: 14 residues. The CDR3 region has the DNA TGCGCCAGCAGCCCGGGTGGGCGGCGGGAGACCCAGTACTTC. This sequence encodes CASSPGGRRETQYF.

This clone appeared once. The gene calls are TRBV28 and TRBJ1-5; tentative D call: TRBD1 (5 bases). Deletions cut 4 bases from V and 3 bases from J, with 13 bases between. Germline CDR1 is MDHEN and CDR2 is SYDVKM. This CDR3 contains 15 residues. The CDR3 here is CASSSRGRNNQPQHF. Written as DNA, the CDR3 is TGTGCCAGCAGTTCCCGGGGACGGAACAATCAGCCCCAGCATTTT.

The chain links TRBV6-6 to TRBJ1-4, with D maybe TRBD1 (6 bases). CDR3 size: 14 residues. Germline CDR1 reads MNHNY; CDR2 reads SVGAGI (reference sequence). The germline V and J ends were trimmed by 4 bases and 7 bases, with 13 bases remaining between them. CDR3 in amino acids: CASSLQGLGEKLFF. DNA of the CDR3: TGTGCCAGCAGTTTACAGGGATTGGGTGAAAAACTGTTTTTT.

The rearrangement uses TRBV28 and TRBJ2-7; D possibly corresponds to TRBD1 (6 bases). The CDR3 runs 13 residues. CDR1 is MDHEN and CDR2 is SYDVKM in the germline V gene. Trimming left V 9 bases short and J 2 bases short, with 14 bases between. The CDR3 coding sequence is TGTGCCAGTCAAACAGGGCTAGCCTACGAGCAGTACTTC. It yields the protein CASQTGLAYEQYF.

The gene calls are TRBV28 and TRBJ2-5; 8 nucleotides align to TRBD1. From germline, CDR1 is MDHEN and CDR2 SYDVKM. Trimming removed 3 bases from V and 7 bases from J; junction bases left unmatched: 10. The CDR3 has 15 residues. DNA for the CDR3: TGTGCCAGCAGTTTGACAAGGACAGGGCAGGCGACCCAGTACTTC. This translates into CASSLTRTGQATQYF.

The CDR3 bases are TGTGCCAGCGGACTAGCCGGTTTCTACGAGCAGTACTTC. As protein: CASGLAGFYEQYF. This sequence joins TRBV6-1 and TRBJ2-7, with 8 bases lining up with TRBD2. J lost 3 bases, V lost 8 bases, and 6 bases had no gene match. This CDR3 contains 13 residues. CDR1 is MNHNS and CDR2 is SASEGT in the germline V gene.

The chain carries TRBV10-3 and TRBJ2-2; a possible D gene is TRBD1 (5 bases). CDR1 ENHRY and CDR2 SYGVKD come from the germline V gene. Trimming removed 0 bases from V and 1 base from J, with 6 bases in between. The CDR3 extends over 15 amino acids. The CDR3 DNA follows: TGTGCCATCAGTGAGTCGGGGCAGAACACCGGGGAGCTGTTTTTT. Translating it yields CAISESGQNTGELFF.

This sequence joins TRBV27 and TRBJ2-7, with 7 bases identical to TRBD1. V shed 5 bases, J shed 0 bases, and the junction held 10 bases outside the gene matches. The germline CDR1 and CDR2 sequences are MNHEY and SMNVEV (reference sequence). This CDR3 region has 16 residues. CDR3 amino acids: CASSRRTGTDSYEQYF. The CDR3, as DNA: TGTGCCAGCAGTCGCCGAACCGGGACAGACTCCTACGAGCAGTACTTC.

The J gene is TRBJ1-3, the V gene TRBV28, with D possibly being TRBD1 (6 bases). CDR3 length: 14 residues. V was pared by 5 bases and J by 4 bases, with 12 bases between. In germline, CDR1 is MDHEN, CDR2 SYDVKM. In DNA form, the CDR3 reads TGTGCCAGCAGTCAGGGGCCCGGCGGAAACACCATATATTTT. This encodes CASSQGPGGNTIYF.

This chain links TRBV9 with TRBJ1-1; TRBD1 matches 9 bases. The V gene end was trimmed by 3 bases and the J gene end by 4 bases; junction bases not matched to a gene: 10. This CDR3 is built from 16 residues. The germline V gene encodes CDR1 SGDLS and CDR2 YYNGEE. The CDR3 region is CASSGGGTGTGTEAFF. The CDR3, as DNA: TGTGCCAGCAGCGGCGGAGGGACAGGGACGGGCACTGAAGCTTTCTTT. The whole variable domain, filled in from reference TRBV9 and TRBJ1-1, reads DSGVTQTPKHLITATGQRVTLRCSPRSGDLSVYWYQQSLDQGLQFLIQYYNGEERAKGNILERFSAQQFPDLHSELNLSSLELGDSALYFCASSGGGTGTGTEAFFGQGTRLTVV.

V is TRBV7-2 and J is TRBJ2-3; 7 nucleotides agree with TRBD2. The CDR3 runs 16 residues. Germline loops: CDR1 SGHTA, CDR2 FQGNSA. V lost 0 bases and J lost 2; bases outside the gene matches: 5. The CDR3 sequence: CASSLAGGPPTDTQYF. In DNA form, the CDR3 reads TGTGCCAGCAGCTTAGCGGGAGGGCCCCCCACAGATACGCAGTATTTT.